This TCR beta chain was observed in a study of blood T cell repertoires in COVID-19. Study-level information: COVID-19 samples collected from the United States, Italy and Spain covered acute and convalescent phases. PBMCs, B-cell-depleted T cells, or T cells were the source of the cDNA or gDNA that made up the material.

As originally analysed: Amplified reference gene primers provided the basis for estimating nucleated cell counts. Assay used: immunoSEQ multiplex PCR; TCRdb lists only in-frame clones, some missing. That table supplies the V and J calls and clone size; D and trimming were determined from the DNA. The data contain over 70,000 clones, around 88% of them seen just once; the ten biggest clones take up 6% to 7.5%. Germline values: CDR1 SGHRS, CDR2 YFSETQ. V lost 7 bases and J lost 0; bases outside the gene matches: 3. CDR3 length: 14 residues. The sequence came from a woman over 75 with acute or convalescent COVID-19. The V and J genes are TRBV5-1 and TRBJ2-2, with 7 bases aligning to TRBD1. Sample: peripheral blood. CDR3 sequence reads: CASGQGANTGELFF. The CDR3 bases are TGCGCCAGCGGTCAGGGGGCGAACACCGGGGAGCTGTTTTTT.